The T cell receptor beta chain under discussion was sequenced for a study of CXCR3-negative and CXCR3-positive naive CD8 T cells. Study-level information: Cumulative TRB read yield was 130 million to 150 million, averaging about 1.5 +/- 0.3 million per library.

CDR3 length equals 16 residues. The germline V gene encodes CDR1 MDHEN and CDR2 SYDVKM. Via 5' RACE with UMI labels, TRB cDNA libraries were prepared. TCRdb reprocessed the 5' RACE reads, keeping one entry per CDR3 protein, no DNA. The sample data list around 120,000 distinct CDR3 sequences. Study-wide findings and caveats: For CXCR3-positive naive cells, TRB CDR3s were more hydrophobic than those of CXCR3-negative naive cells. Comparably high diversity was seen in both naive subsets, and much lower diversity in memory CD8+ cells.

With regard to this clonotype: Its antigen is still unknown.

The sequence was collected from a human donor in good health. Some clones in this sample may be carry-over from other donors' samples. What was sequenced was naive CXCR3+ CD8+ T cells from blood. Subset noted: CD45RO-CCR7+CD27+CD95- naive CD8+ T cells expressing CXCR3 (TNR3+). The V call is TRBV28, the J call TRBJ1-1; TCRdb gives TRBD1 as the D gene, but with no DNA this cannot be confirmed. CDR3 amino acids: CASSFTGRGLNTEAFF.